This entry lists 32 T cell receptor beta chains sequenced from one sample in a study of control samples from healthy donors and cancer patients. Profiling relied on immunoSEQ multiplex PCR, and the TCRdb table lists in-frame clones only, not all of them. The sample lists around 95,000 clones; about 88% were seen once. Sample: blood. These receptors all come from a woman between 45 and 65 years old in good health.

The CDR3 DNA reads as TGTGCCAGCAATTCGGGACAAAACTACAATGAGCAGTTCTTC. This sequence encodes CASNSGQNYNEQFF. V usage is TRBV2 and J usage is TRBJ2-1, with a tentative D call TRBD1 (6 bases). CDR3 size: 14 residues. Germline CDR1 SNHLY, CDR2 FYNNEI. Trimming shortened V by 7 bases and J by 3 bases, and 13 bases separated the two germline ends.

In DNA, the CDR3 is TGTGCCAGCAGCTCTACAGGGCCCCAAGAGACCCAGTACTTC. It encodes CASSSTGPQETQYF. V gene TRBV7-7 combines with J gene TRBJ2-5, with a tentative D call TRBD1 (6 bases). Germline CDR1 and CDR2: SSHAT and FNYEAQ (reference sequence). Trimming shortened V by 4 bases and J by 1 base, and 10 bases separated the two germline ends. The length of the CDR3 is 14 residues.

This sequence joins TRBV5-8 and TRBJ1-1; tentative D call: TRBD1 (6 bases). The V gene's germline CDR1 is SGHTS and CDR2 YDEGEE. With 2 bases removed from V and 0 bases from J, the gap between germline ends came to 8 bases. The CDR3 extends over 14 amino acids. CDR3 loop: CASSFRGVNTEAFF. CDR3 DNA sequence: TGTGCCAGCAGCTTTAGGGGGGTGAACACTGAAGCTTTCTTT.

CDR3 coding DNA: TGTGCCAGCAGTTTAGGACAGGCAGATGAGCAGTTCTTC. This gives the protein CASSLGQADEQFF. The chain carries TRBV12-3 or TRBV12-4 and TRBJ2-1, with D possibly TRBD1 on 6 matching bases. This CDR3 contains 13 residues. V gave up 1 base and J gave up 8 bases, with 9 bases separating them.

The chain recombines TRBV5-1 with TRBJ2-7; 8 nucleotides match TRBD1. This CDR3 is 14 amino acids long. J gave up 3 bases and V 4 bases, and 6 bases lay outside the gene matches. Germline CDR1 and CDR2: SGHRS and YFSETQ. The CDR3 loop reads CASSDRGKFYEQYF. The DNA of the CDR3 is TGCGCCAGCAGCGACAGGGGAAAGTTCTACGAGCAGTACTTC.

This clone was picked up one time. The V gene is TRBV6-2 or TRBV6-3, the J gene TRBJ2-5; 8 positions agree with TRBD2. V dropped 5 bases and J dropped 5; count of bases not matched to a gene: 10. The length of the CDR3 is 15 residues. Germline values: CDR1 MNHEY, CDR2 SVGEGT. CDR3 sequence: CASSTSGLARETQYF. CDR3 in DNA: TGTGCCAGCAGTACCTCCGGACTAGCACGGGAGACCCAGTACTTC.

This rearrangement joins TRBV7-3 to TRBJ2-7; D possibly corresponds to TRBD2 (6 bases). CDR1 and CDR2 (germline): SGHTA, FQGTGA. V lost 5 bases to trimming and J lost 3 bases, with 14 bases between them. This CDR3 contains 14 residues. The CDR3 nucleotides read TGTGCCAGCAGCCCCCAAGGCGGGAACTACGAGCAGTACTTC. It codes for CASSPQGGNYEQYF.

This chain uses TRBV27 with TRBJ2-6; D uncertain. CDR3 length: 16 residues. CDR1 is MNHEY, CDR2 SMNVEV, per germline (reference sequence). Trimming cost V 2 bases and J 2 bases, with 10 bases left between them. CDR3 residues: CASSLRAQAGANVLTF. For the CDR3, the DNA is TGTGCCAGCAGTTTAAGGGCGCAGGCTGGGGCCAACGTCCTGACTTTC.

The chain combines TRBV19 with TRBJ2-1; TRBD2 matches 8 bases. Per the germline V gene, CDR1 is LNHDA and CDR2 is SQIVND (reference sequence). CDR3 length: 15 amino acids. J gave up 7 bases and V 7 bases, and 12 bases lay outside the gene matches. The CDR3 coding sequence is TGTGCCAGTATAGGCGGGTCGGGGGGGCCAAATGAGCAGTTCTTC. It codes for CASIGGSGGPNEQFF.

The CDR3 region is CASSLLASGSHAKNIQYF. DNA for the CDR3: TGTGCCAGCAGCCTCCTGGCTAGCGGGAGTCATGCCAAAAACATTCAGTACTTC. J is TRBJ2-4 and V is TRBV14; 10 bases match TRBD2. Germline V lookup: CDR1 SGHDN, CDR2 FVKESK. With V trimmed by 4 bases and J by 1 base, 10 bases remained unmatched. This CDR3 comprises 18 residues.

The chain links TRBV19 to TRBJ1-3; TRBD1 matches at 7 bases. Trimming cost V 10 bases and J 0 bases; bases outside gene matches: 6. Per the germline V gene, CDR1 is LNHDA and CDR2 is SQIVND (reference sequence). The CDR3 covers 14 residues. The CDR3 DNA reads TGTGCCAACAAACAGGGGACCTCTGGAAACACCATATATTTT. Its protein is CANKQGTSGNTIYF.

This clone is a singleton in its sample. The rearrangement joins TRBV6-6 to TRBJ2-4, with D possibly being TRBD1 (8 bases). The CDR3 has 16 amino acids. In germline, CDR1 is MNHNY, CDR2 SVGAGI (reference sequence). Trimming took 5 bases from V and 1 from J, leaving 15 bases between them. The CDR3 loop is CASSHDRGGAKNIQYF. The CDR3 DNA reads TGTGCCAGCAGTCACGACAGGGGAGGGGCCAAAAACATTCAGTACTTC.

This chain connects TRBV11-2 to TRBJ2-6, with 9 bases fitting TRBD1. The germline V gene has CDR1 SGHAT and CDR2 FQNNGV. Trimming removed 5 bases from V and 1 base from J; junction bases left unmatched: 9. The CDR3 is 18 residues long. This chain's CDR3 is CASSPRGTGLSGANVLTF. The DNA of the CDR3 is TGTGCCAGCAGCCCACGTGGGACAGGGCTATCTGGGGCCAACGTCCTGACTTTC.

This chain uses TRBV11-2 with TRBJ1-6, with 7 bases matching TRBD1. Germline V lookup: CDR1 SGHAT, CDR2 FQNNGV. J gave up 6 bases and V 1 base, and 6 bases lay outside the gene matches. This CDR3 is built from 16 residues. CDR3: CASSLVGTGANSPLHF. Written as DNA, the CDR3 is TGTGCCAGCAGCTTAGTAGGCACAGGGGCTAATTCACCCCTCCACTTT.

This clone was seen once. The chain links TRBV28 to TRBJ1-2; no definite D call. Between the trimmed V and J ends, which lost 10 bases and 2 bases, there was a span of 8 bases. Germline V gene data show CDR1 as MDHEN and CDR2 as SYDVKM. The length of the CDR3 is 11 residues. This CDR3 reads CATLNNYGYTF. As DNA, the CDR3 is TGTGCCACCTTGAACAACTATGGCTACACCTTC.

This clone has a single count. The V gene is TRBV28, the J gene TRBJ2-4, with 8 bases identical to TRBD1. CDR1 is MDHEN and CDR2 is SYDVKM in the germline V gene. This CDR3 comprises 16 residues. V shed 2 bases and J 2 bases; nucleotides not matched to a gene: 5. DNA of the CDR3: TGTGCCAGCAGTTTAGGGGCAGGGGGCTCCAAAAACATTCAGTACTTC. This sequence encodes CASSLGAGGSKNIQYF.

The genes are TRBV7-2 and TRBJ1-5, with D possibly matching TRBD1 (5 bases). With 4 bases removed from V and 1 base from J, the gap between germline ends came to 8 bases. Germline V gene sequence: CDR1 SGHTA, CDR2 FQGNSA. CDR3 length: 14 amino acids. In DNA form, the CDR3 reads TGTGCCAGCAGCTCAGGGTACAGCAATCAGCCCCAGCATTTT. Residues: CASSSGYSNQPQHF.

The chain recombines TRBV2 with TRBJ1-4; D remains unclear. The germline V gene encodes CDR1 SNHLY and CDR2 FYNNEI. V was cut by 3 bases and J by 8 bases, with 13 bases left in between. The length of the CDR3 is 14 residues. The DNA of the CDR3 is TGTGCCAGCAGTGAGGTAGCGGGGAGAGAAAAACTGTTTTTT. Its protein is CASSEVAGREKLFF.

The CDR3 loop reads CASSQPWERGIDPPETQYF. Here the CDR3 DNA reads TGTGCCAGCAGCCAACCTTGGGAGCGGGGCATAGACCCCCCAGAGACCCAGTACTTC. The chain combines TRBV3-1 (or the pseudogene TRBV3-2) with TRBJ2-5; 7 bases line up with TRBD2. This CDR3 has 19 residues. Germline CDR1 reads LGHDT; CDR2 reads YNNKEL (reference sequence). Unmatched junction bases numbered 19, after V lost 2 bases and J lost 4 bases.

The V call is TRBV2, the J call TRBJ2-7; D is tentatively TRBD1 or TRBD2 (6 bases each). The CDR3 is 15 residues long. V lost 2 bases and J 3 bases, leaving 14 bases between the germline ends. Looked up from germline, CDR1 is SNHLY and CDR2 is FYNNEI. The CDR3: CASSERGARFYEQYF. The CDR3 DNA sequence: TGTGCCAGCAGTGAAAGGGGGGCCCGATTCTACGAGCAGTACTTC. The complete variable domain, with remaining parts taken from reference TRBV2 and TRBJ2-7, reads EPEVTQTPSHQVTQMGQEVILRCVPISNHLYFYWYRQILGQKVEFLVSFYNNEISEKSEIFDDQFSVERPDGSNFTLKIRSTKLEDSAMYFCASSERGARFYEQYFGPGTRLTVT.

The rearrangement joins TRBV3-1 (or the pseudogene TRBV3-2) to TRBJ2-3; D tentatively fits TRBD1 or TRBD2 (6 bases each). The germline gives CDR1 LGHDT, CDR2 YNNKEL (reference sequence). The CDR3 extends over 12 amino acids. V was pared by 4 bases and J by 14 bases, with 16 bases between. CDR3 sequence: CASSPGIGGPYF. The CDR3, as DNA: TGTGCCAGCAGCCCAGGTATAGGGGGGCCGTATTTT.

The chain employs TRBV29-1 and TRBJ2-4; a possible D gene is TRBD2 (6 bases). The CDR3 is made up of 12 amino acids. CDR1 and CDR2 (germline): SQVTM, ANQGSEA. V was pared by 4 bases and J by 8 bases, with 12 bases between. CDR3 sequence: CSVARGRDIQYF. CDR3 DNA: TGCAGCGTTGCTCGGGGGAGAGACATTCAGTACTTC. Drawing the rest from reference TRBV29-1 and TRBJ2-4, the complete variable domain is SAVISQKPSRDICQRGTSLTIQCQVDSQVTMMFWYRQQPGQSLTLIATANQGSEATYESGFVIDKFPISRPNLTFSTLTVSNMSPEDSSIYLCSVARGRDIQYFGAGTRLSVL.

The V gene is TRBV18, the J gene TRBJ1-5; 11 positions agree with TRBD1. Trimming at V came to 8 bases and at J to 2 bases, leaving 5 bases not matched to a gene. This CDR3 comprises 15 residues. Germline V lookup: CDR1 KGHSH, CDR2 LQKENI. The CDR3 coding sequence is TGTGCCAGCCGCGGACAGGGGGCAGGCAATCAGCCCCAGCATTTT. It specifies CASRGQGAGNQPQHF.

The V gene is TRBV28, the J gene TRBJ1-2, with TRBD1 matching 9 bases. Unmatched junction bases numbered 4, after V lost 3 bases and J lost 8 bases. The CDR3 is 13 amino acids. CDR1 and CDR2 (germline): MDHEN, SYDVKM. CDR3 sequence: CASSFNRGRGYTF. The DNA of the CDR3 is TGTGCCAGCAGTTTCAACAGGGGGCGAGGCTACACCTTC.

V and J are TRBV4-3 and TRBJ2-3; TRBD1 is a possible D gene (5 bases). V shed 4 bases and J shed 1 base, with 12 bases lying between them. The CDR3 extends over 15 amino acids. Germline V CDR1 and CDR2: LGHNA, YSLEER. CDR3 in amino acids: CASSLSGAGTDTQYF. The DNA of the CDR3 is TGCGCCAGCAGCCTATCTGGGGCCGGCACAGATACGCAGTATTTT.

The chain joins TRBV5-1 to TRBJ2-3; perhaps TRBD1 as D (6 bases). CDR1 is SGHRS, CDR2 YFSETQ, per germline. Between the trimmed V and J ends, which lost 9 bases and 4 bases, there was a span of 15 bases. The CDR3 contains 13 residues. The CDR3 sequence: CATSGVSADTQYF. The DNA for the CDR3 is TGCGCCACCTCAGGGGTTTCGGCAGATACGCAGTATTTT.

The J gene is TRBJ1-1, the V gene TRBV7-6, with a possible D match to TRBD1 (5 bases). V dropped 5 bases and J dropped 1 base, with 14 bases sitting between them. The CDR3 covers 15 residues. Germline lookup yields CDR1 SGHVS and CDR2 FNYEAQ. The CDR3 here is CASSRLGTTNTEAFF. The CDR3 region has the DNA TGTGCCAGCAGCAGACTTGGGACCACGAACACTGAAGCTTTCTTT.

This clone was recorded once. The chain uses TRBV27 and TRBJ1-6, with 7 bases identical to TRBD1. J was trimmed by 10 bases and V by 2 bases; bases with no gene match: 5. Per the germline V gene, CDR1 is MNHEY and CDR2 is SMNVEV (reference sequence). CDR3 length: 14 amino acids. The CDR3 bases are TGTGCCAGCAGTTTACCGACAGGGCAATCACCCCTCCACTTT. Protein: CASSLPTGQSPLHF.

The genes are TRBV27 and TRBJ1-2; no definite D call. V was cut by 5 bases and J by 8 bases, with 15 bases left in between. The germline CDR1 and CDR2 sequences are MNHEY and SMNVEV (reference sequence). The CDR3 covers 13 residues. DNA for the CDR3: TGTGCCAGCAGTCGTTGGGGTGATCGCGGCTACACCTTC. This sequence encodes CASSRWGDRGYTF.

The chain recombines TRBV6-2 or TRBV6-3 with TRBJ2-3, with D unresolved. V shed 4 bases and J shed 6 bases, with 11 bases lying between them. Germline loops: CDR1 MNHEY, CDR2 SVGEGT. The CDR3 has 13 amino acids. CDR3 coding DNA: TGTGCCAGCAGTTTTACGAGCCAGGATACGCAGTATTTT. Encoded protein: CASSFTSQDTQYF.

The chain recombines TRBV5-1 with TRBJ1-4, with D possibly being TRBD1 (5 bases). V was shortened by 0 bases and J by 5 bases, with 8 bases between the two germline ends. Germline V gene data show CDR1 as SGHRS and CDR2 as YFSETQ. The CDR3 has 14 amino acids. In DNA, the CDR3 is TGCGCCAGCAGCTTGGGGGACGGAAATGAAAAACTGTTTTTT. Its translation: CASSLGDGNEKLFF. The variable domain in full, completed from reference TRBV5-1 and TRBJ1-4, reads KAGVTQTPRYLIKTRGQQVTLSCSPISGHRSVSWYQQTPGQGLQFLFEYFSETQRNKGNFPGRFSGRQFSNSRSEMNVSTLELGDSALYLCASSLGDGNEKLFFGSGTQLSVL.

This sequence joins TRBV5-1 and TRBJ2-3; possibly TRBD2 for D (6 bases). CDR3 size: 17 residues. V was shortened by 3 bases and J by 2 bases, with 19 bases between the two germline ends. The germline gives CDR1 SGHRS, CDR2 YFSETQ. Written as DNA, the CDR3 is TGCGCCAGCAGCTCCGGGGCCGGCCAGCGGGTCACAGATACGCAGTATTTT. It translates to CASSSGAGQRVTDTQYF. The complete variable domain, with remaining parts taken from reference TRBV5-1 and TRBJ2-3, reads KAGVTQTPRYLIKTRGQQVTLSCSPISGHRSVSWYQQTPGQGLQFLFEYFSETQRNKGNFPGRFSGRQFSNSRSEMNVSTLELGDSALYLCASSSGAGQRVTDTQYFGPGTRLTVL.